This T cell receptor (beta chain) was recorded in a study of T cell repertoires in cytomegalovirus infection. This clonotype was seen repeatedly, ten times or more. Its antigen is not known. Per germline, CDR1 SGHVS and CDR2 FQNEAQ. The length of the CDR3 is 16 residues. With V trimmed by 6 bases and J by 1 base, 9 bases remained unmatched. TCRdb reprocessed the reads with MiXCR, giving one entry per CDR3 protein. The table has about 120,000 distinct CDR3 sequences, 10% seen once. Input material: PBMCs, sequenced either directly or after in vitro stimulation (not recorded which). This sequence was found in a human donor in good health (CMV status not recorded). Some clones in this sample may be carry-over from other donors' samples. The chain employs TRBV7-8 and TRBJ1-1, with 9 positions matching TRBD1. In DNA form, the CDR3 reads TGTGCCAGCAGTCTACTTCCGGGACAGGGGAACACTGAAGCTTTCTTT. As protein: CASSLLPGQGNTEAFF.